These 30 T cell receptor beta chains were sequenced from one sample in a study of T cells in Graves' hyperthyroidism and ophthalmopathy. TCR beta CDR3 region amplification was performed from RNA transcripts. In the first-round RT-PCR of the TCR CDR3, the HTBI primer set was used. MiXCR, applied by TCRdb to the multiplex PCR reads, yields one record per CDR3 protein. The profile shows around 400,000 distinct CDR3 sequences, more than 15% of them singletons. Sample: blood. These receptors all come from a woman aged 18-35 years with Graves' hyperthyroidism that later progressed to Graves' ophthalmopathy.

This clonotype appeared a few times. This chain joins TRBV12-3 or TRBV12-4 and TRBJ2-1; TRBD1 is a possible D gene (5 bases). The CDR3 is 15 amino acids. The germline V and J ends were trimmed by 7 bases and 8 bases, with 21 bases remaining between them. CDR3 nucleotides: TGTGCCAGCACCAGAGAAGGGTCAGGGTCCCATGAGCAGTTCTTC. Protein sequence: CASTREGSGSHEQFF.

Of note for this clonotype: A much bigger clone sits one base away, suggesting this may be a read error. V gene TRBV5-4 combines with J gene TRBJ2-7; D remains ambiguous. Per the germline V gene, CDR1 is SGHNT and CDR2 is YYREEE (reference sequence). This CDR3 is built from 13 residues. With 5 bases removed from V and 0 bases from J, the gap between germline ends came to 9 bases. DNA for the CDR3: TGTGCCAGCAGGGTGGACGACTCCTACGAGCAGTACTTC. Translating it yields CASRVDDSYEQYF.

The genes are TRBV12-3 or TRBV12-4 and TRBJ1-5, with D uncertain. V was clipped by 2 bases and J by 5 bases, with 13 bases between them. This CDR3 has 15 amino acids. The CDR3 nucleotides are TGTGCCAGCAGTTTACGTCCCCCAAACCATCAGCCCCAGCATTTT. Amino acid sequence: CASSLRPPNHQPQHF.

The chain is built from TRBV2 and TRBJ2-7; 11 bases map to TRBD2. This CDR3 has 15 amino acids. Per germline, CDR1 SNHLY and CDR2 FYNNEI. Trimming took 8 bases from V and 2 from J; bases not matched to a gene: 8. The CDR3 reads CASWGDSGRAYEQYF. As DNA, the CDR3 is TGTGCCAGCTGGGGAGATAGCGGGAGGGCCTACGAGCAGTACTTC. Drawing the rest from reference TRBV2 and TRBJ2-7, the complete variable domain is EPEVTQTPSHQVTQMGQEVILRCVPISNHLYFYWYRQILGQKVEFLVSFYNNEISEKSEIFDDQFSVERPDGSNFTLKIRSTKLEDSAMYFCASWGDSGRAYEQYFGPGTRLTVT.

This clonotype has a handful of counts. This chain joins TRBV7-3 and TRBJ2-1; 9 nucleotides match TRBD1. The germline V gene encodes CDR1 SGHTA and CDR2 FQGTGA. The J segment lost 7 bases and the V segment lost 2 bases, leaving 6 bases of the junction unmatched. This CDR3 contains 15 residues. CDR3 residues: CASSLGTGTLNEQFF. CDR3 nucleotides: TGTGCCAGCAGCTTAGGGACAGGGACTTTGAATGAGCAGTTCTTC.

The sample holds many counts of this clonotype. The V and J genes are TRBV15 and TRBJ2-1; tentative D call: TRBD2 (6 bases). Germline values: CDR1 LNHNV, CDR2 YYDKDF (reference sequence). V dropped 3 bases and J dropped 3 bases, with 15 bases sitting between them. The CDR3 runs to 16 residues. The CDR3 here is CATSSFGGAGYNEQFF. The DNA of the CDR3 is TGTGCCACCAGCAGTTTTGGCGGGGCAGGCTACAATGAGCAGTTCTTC. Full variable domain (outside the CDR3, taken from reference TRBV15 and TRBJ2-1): DAMVIQNPRYQVTQFGKPVTLSCSQTLNHNVMYWYQQKSSQAPKLLFHYYDKDFNNEADTPDNFQSRRPNTSFCFLDIRSPGLGDTAMYLCATSSFGGAGYNEQFFGPGTRLTVL.

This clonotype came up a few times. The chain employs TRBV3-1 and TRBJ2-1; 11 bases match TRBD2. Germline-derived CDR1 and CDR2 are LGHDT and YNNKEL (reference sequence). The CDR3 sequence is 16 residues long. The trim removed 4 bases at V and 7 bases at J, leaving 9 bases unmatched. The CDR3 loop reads CASSPLGASGRNEQFF. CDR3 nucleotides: TGTGCCAGCAGCCCCCTAGGGGCTAGCGGGAGGAATGAGCAGTTCTTC.

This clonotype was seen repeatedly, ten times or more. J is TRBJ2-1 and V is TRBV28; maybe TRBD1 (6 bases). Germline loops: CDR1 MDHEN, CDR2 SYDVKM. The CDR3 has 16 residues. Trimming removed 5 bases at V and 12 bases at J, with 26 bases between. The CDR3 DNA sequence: TGTGCCAGCAGTCCACATACAGGGTCCTTAGTCAGCGGGCAGTTCTTC. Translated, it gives CASSPHTGSLVSGQFF.

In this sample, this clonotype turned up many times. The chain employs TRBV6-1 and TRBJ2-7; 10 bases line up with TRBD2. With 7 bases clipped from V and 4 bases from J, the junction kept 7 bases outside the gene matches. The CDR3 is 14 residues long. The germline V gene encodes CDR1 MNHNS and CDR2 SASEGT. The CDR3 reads CASTQAGGQYEQYF. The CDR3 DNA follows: TGTGCCAGCACCCAAGCGGGAGGGCAGTACGAGCAGTACTTC.

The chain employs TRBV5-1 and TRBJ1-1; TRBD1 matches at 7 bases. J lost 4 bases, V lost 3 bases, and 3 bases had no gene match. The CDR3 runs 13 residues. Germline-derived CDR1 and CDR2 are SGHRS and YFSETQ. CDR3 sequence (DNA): TGCGCCAGCAGCTCCAGGGGGGCCACTGAAGCTTTCTTT. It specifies CASSSRGATEAFF.

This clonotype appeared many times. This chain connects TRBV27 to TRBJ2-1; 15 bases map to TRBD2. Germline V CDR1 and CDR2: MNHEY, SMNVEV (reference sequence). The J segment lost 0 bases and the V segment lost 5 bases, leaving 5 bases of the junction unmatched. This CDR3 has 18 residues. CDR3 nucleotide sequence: TGTGCCAGCAGTGCCGGACTAGCGGGAGGGATCTCCTACAATGAGCAGTTCTTC. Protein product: CASSAGLAGGISYNEQFF.

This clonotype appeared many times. CDR3 sequence (DNA): TGTGCCAGCAGTTCATTCGGGACTTTTACAGATACGCAGTATTTT. Amino acids: CASSSFGTFTDTQYF. The V and J genes are TRBV6-1 and TRBJ2-3, with D possibly matching TRBD2 (6 bases). CDR1 and CDR2 (germline): MNHNS, SASEGT. V was trimmed by 5 bases and J by 3 bases, leaving 15 bases between them. The CDR3 extends over 15 amino acids.

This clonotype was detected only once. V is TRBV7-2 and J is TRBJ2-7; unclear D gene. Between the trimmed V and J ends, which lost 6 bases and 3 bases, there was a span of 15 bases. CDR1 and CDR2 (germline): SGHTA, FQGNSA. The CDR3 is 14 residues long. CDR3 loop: CASSFGQIHYEQYF. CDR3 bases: TGTGCCAGCAGTTTTGGCCAGATCCACTACGAGCAGTACTTC.

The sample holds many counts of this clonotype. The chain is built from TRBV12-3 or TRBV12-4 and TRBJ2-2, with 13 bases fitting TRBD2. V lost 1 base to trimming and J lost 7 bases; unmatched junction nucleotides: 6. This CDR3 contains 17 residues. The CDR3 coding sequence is TGTGCCAGCAGTTTAGTAGTTACTAGCGGGAGGGTCGGGGAGCTGTTTTTT. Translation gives CASSLVVTSGRVGELFF.

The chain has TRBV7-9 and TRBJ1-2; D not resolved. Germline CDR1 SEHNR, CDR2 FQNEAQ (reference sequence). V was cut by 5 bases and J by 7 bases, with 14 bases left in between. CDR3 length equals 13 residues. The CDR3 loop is CASSVGGFGGYTF. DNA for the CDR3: TGTGCCAGCAGCGTCGGAGGGTTTGGTGGCTACACCTTC. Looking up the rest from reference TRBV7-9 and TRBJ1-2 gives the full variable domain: DTGVSQNPRHKITKRGQNVTFRCDPISEHNRLYWYRQTLGQGPEFLTYFQNEAQLEKSRLLSDRFSAERPKGSFSTLEIQRTEQGDSAMYLCASSVGGFGGYTFGSGTRLTVV.

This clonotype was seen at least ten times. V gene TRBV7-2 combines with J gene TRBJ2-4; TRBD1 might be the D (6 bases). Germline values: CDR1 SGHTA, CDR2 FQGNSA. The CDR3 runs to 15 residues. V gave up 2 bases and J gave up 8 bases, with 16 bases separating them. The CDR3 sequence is CASSLFVRGWDIQYF. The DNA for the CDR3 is TGTGCCAGCAGCTTATTTGTCAGGGGATGGGACATTCAGTACTTC.

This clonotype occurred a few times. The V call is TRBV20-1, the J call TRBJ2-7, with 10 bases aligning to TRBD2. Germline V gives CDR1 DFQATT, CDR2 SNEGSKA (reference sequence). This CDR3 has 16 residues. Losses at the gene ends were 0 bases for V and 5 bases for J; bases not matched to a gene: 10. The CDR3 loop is CSARELSSGRGHEQYF. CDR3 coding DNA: TGCAGTGCTAGAGAACTCAGCAGCGGGAGGGGACACGAGCAGTACTTC.

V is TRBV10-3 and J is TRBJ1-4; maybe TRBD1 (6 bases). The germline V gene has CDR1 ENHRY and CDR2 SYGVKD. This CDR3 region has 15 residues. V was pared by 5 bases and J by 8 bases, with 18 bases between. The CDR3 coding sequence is TGTGCCATCAGTAAAAGACAGGCCGAGGGGGAAAAACTGTTTTTT. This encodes CAISKRQAEGEKLFF.

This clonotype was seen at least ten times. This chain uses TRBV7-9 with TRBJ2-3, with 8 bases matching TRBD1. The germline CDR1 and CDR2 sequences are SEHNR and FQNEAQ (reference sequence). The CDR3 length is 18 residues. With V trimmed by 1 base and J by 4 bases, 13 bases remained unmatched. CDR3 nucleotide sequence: TGTGCCAGCAGCTTAGGCACAGGGGGTCAGGTAAACGCAGATACGCAGTATTTT. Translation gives CASSLGTGGQVNADTQYF.

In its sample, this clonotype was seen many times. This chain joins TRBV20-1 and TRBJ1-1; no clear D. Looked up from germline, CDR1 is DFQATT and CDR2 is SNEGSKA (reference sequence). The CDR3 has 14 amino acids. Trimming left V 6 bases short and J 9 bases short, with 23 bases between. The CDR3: CSAEELDRRAKAFF. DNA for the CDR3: TGCAGTGCCGAGGAGTTGGACCGGAGGGCTAAAGCTTTCTTT.

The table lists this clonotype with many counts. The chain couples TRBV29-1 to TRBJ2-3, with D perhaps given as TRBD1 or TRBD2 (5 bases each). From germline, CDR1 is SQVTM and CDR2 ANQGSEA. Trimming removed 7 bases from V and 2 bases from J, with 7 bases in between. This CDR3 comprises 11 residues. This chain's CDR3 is CSGGTTDTQYF. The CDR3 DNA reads TGCAGCGGAGGGACCACAGATACGCAGTATTTT.

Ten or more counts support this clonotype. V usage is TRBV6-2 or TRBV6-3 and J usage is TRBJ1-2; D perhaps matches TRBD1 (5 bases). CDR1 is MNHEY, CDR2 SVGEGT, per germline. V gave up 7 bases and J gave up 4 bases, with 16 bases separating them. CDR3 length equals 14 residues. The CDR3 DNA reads TGTGCCAGCACCCAGGGACGCAAGACCTATGGCTACACCTTC. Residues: CASTQGRKTYGYTF.

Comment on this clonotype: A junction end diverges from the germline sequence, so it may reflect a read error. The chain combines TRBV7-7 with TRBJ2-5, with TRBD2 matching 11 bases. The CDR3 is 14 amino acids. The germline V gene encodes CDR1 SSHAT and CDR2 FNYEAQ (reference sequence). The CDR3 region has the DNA TGTGCTAGCAGTAAACTAGCGGGAGAAGAGACCCAGTACTTC. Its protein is CASSKLAGEETQYF.

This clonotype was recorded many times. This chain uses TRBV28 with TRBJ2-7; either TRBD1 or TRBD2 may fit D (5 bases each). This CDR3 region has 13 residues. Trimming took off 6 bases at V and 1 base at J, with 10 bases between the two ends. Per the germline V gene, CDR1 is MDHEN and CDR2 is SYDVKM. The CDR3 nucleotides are TGTGCCAGCAGCCGGGGACCTTCCTACGAGCAGTACTTC. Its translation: CASSRGPSYEQYF.

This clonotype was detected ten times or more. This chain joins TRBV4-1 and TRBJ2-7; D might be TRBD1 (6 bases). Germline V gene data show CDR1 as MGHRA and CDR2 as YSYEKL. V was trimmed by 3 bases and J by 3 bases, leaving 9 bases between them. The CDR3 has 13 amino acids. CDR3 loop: CASSHQQGYEQYF. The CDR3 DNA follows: TGCGCCAGCAGCCATCAACAGGGCTACGAGCAGTACTTC.

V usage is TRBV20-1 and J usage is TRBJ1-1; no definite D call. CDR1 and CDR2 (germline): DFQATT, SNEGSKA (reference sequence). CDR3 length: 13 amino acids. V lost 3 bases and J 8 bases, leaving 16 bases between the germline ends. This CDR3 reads CSASPILRGEAFF. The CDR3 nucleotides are TGCAGTGCTAGCCCGATTCTTAGAGGGGAAGCTTTCTTT.

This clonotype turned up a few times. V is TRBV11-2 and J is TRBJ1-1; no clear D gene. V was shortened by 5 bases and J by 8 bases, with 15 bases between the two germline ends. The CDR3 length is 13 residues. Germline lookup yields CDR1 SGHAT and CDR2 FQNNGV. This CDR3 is CASSPPRGGEAFF. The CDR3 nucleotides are TGTGCCAGCAGCCCACCTCGGGGAGGGGAAGCTTTCTTT.

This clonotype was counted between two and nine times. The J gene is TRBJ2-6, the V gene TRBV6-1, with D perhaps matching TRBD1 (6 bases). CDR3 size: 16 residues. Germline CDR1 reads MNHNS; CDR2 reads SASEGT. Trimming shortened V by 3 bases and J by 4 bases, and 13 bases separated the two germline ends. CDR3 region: CASSEGQGQGANVLTF. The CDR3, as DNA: TGTGCCAGCAGTGAGGGGCAGGGGCAAGGGGCCAACGTCCTGACTTTC.

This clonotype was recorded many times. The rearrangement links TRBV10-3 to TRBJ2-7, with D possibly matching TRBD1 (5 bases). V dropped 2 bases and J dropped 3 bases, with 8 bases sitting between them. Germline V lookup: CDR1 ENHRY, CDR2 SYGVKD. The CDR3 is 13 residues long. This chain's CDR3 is CAISEGAYYEQYF. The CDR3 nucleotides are TGTGCCATCAGTGAGGGGGCCTACTACGAGCAGTACTTC.

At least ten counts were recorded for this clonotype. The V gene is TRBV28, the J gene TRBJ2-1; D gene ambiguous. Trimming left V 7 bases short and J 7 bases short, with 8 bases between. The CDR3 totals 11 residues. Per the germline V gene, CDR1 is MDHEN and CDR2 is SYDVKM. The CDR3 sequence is CASTSSNEQFF. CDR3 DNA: TGTGCCAGCACCTCAAGTAATGAGCAGTTCTTC.